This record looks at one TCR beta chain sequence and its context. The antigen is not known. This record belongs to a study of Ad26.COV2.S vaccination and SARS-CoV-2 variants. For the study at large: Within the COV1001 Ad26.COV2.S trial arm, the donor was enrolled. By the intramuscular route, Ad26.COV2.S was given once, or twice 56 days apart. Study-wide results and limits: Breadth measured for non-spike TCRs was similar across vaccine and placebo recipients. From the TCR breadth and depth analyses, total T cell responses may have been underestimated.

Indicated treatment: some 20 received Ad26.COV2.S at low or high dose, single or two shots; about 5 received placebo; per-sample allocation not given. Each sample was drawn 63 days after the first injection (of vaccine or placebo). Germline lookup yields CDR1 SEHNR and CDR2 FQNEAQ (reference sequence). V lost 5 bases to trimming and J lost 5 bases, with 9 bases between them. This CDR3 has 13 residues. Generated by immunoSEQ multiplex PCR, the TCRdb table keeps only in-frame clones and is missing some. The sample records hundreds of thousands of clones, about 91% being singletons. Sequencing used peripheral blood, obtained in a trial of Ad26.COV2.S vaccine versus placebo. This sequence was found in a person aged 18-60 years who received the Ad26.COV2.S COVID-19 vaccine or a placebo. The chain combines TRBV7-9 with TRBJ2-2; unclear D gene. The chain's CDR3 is CASSPSRTGELFF. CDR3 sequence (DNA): TGTGCCAGCAGCCCCTCGAGGACCGGGGAGCTGTTTTTT.